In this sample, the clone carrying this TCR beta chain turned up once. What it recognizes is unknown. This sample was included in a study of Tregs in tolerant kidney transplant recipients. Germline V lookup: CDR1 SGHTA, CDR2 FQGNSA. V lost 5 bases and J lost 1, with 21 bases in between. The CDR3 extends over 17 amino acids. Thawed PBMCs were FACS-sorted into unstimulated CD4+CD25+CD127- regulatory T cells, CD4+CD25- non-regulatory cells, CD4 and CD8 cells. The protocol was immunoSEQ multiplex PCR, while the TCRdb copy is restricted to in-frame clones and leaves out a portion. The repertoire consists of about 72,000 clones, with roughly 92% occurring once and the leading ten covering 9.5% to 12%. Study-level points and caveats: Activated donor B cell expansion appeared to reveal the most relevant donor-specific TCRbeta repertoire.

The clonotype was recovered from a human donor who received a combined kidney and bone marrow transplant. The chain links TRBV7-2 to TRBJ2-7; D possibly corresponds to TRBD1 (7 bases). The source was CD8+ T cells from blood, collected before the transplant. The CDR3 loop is CASSLGGPGTESYEQYF. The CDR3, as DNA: TGTGCCAGCAGCCTGGGGGGACCCGGGACAGAGTCCTACGAGCAGTACTTC. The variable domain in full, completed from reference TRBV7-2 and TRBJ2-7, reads GAGVSQSPSNKVTEKGKDVELRCDPISGHTALYWYRQSLGQGLEFLIYFQGNSAPDKSGLPSDRFSAERTGGSVSTLTIQRTQQEDSAVYLCASSLGGPGTESYEQYFGPGTRLTVT.